The entry below describes one T cell receptor (beta chain). Antigen: not known. CDR1 is LNHDA, CDR2 SQIVND, per germline (reference sequence). There are 16 residues in the CDR3. The ends were cut back, 10 bases at V and 2 bases at J, with 20 bases in the middle. This entry is derived from a study of regulatory T cells in long-lasting Graves disease. Study-level points and caveats: Only peripheral blood was studied, not thyroid tissue. TCR diversity was lower in persistent than newly diagnosed Graves' disease. Persistent patients shared more public clonotypes (2,741) than new patients (about 960).

In building TCR beta libraries, iRepertoire HTBI primers were used together with Arm-PCR of CDR3 regions. TCRdb called the multiplex PCR reads again in MiXCR, with one record for every CDR3 protein. The profile shows about 620,000 distinct CDR3 sequences, around 17% of them singletons. Time point specified: newly diagnosed GD, antithyroid drugs for less than 3 months. Construction of the TCR library relied on RNA isolated from PBMCs. This sample also belongs to another study, concerning T cells in Graves' hyperthyroidism and ophthalmopathy.

This clonotype was obtained from a woman aged 25 to 39 with Graves disease. The sequencing here drew on peripheral blood mononuclear cells (PBMCs), taken at new diagnosis, from a patient treated with antithyroid drugs. The rearrangement uses TRBV19 and TRBJ2-2; possible D gene TRBD1, 7 bases. CDR3 DNA sequence: TGTGCCACCTCAGAGGAGGGGGCCCCAAACACCGGGGAGCTGTTTTTT. Its protein is CATSEEGAPNTGELFF.